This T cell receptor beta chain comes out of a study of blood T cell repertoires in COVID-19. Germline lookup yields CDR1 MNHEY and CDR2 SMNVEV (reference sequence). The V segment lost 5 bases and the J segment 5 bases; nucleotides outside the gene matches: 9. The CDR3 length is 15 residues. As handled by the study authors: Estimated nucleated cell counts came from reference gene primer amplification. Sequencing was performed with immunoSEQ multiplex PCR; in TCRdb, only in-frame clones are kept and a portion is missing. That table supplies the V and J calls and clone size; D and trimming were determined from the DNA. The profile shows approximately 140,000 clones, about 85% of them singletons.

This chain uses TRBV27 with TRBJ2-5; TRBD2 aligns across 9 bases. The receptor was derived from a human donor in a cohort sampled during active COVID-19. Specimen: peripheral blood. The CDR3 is CASSLLAGVRETQYF. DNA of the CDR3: TGTGCCAGCAGTCTATTAGCGGGAGTGCGGGAGACCCAGTACTTC.